The rows below give T cell receptor beta chains drawn from one sample of a study of beta chain features in type 1 diabetes. Repertoires were generated with immunoSEQ multiplex PCR, while TCRdb's copy carries only in-frame clones and drops some. The table shows 900,000 or so clones, with roughly a sixth occurring only once. Specimen: naive CD4+ T cells from blood. The receptors stem from a woman under 30 in good health. CDR3s include the opening cysteine and the closing phenylalanine or tryptophan. Fields, in order: V gene, clone size, J gene, D gene, CDR3 protein, CDR3 DNA. A D gene is named only where the DNA matches it firmly. For some rows the clone size is stated as once, few or many, or as a class when expanded; others skip it.

V gene: TRBV2; clone size: few; J gene: TRBJ1-2; D gene: TRBD1; CDR3 protein: CASSLRGRGDGYTF; CDR3 DNA: TGTGCCAGCAGCCTCAGGGGGCGCGGTGATGGCTACACCTTC
V gene: TRBV28; clone size: -; J gene: TRBJ2-5; D gene: -; CDR3 protein: CASSRNAQETQYF; CDR3 DNA: TGTGCCAGCAGCCGTAATGCCCAAGAGACCCAGTACTTC
V gene: TRBV9; clone size: -; J gene: TRBJ2-2; D gene: -; CDR3 protein: CASSVAGFANTGELFF; CDR3 DNA: TGTGCCAGCAGCGTAGCGGGGTTCGCGAACACCGGGGAGCTGTTTTTT
V gene: TRBV19; clone size: -; J gene: TRBJ2-7; D gene: TRBD2; CDR3 protein: CASSMTSGSYEQYF; CDR3 DNA: TGTGCCAGTAGTATGACTAGCGGGAGCTACGAGCAGTACTTC
V gene: TRBV7-2; clone size: few; J gene: TRBJ2-5; D gene: -; CDR3 protein: CASSPDEGRTQYF; CDR3 DNA: TGTGCCAGCAGCCCAGACGAGGGGAGGACCCAGTACTTC
V gene: TRBV2; clone size: -; J gene: TRBJ2-7; D gene: -; CDR3 protein: CASSETSPSSYEQYF; CDR3 DNA: TGTGCCAGCAGTGAGACATCCCCCTCGAGCTACGAGCAGTACTTC
V gene: TRBV5-4; clone size: few; J gene: TRBJ2-2; D gene: TRBD2; CDR3 protein: CASSLVGLAVTGELFF; CDR3 DNA: TGTGCCAGCAGCTTGGTGGGACTAGCGGTTACCGGGGAGCTGTTTTTT
V gene: TRBV28; clone size: few; J gene: TRBJ1-1; D gene: -; CDR3 protein: CASSFADRPNTEAFF; CDR3 DNA: TGTGCCAGCAGTTTTGCTGACAGACCGAACACTGAAGCTTTCTTT
V gene: TRBV7-9; clone size: -; J gene: TRBJ2-1; D gene: -; CDR3 protein: CASSKLGGEQFF; CDR3 DNA: TGTGCCAGCAGTAAACTAGGAGGTGAGCAGTTCTTC
V gene: TRBV10-2; clone size: few; J gene: TRBJ1-2; D gene: -; CDR3 protein: CASSTGNGYTF; CDR3 DNA: TGCGCCAGCAGCACAGGGAATGGCTACACCTTC
V gene: TRBV5-6; clone size: -; J gene: TRBJ1-2; D gene: -; CDR3 protein: CASSLANLYGYTF; CDR3 DNA: TGTGCCAGCAGCTTGGCCAACCTCTATGGCTACACCTTC
V gene: TRBV4-3; clone size: few; J gene: TRBJ2-7; D gene: TRBD2; CDR3 protein: CASSQGYASGPFVGYEQYF; CDR3 DNA: TGCGCCAGCAGCCAAGGCTACGCTAGCGGGCCATTCGTGGGCTACGAGCAGTACTTC
V gene: TRBV18; clone size: few; J gene: TRBJ2-7; D gene: -; CDR3 protein: CASSPPGRSDYEQYF; CDR3 DNA: TGTGCCAGCTCACCACCGGGCCGGTCAGACTACGAGCAGTACTTC
V gene: TRBV4-2; clone size: few; J gene: TRBJ2-1; D gene: -; CDR3 protein: CASSQEGQPYNEQFF; CDR3 DNA: TGTGCCAGCAGCCAAGAAGGGCAGCCTTACAATGAGCAGTTCTTC
V gene: TRBV6-5; clone size: few; J gene: TRBJ1-2; D gene: -; CDR3 protein: CASSYSGTLRGYTF; CDR3 DNA: TGTGCCAGCAGTTACTCCGGGACACTGCGCGGCTACACCTTC
V gene: TRBV25-1; clone size: few; J gene: TRBJ1-5; D gene: -; CDR3 protein: CASTRGNQPQHF; CDR3 DNA: TGTGCCAGCACAAGGGGGAATCAGCCCCAGCATTTT
V gene: TRBV18; clone size: few; J gene: TRBJ1-1; D gene: TRBD1; CDR3 protein: CASSPPAQGAMDAFF; CDR3 DNA: TGTGCCAGCTCACCACCCGCGCAGGGGGCGATGGATGCTTTCTTT